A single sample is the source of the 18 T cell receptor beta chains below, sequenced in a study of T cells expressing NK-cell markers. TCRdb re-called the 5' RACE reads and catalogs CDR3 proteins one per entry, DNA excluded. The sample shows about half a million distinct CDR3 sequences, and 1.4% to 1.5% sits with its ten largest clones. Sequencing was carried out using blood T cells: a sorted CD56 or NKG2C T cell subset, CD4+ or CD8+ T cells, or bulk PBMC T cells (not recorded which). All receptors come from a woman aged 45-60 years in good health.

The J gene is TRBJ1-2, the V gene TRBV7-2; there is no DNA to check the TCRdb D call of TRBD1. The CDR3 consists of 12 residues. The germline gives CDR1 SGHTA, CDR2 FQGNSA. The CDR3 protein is CASSFGGNGYTF.

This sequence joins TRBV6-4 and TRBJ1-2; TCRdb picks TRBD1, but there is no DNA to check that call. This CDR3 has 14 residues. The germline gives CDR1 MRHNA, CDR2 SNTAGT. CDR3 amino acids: CASSEQQGVKGYTF.

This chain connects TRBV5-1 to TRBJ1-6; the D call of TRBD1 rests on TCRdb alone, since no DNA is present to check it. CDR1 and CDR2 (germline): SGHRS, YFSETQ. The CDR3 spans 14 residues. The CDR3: CASSLAGAGSPLHF.

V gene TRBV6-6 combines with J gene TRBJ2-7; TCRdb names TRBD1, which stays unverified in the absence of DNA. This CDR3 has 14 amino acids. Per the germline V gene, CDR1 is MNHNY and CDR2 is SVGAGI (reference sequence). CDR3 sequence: CASSQGIAPFGQYF.

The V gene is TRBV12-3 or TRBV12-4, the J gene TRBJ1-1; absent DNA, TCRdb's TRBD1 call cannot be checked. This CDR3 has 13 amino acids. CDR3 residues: CASSPSGHTEAFF.

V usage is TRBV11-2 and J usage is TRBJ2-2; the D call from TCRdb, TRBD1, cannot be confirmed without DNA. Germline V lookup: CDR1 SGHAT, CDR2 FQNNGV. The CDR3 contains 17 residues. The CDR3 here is CASSLEVTGPNTGELFF.

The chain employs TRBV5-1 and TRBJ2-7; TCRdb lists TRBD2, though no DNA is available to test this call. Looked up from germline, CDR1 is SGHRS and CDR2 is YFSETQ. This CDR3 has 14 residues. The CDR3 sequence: CASSTQGGTWGQYF.

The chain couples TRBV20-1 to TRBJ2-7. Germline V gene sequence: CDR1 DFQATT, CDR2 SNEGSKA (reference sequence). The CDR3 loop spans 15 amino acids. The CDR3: CSARDVGPIHYEQYF.

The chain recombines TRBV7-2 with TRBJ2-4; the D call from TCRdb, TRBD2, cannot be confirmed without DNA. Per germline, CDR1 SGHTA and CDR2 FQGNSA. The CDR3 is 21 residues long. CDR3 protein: CASSLAPLAGTALGAKNIQYF.

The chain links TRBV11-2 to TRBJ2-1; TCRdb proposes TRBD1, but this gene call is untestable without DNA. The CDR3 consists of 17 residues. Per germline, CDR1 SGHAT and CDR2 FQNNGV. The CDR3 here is CASSPRVGQSSYNEQFF.

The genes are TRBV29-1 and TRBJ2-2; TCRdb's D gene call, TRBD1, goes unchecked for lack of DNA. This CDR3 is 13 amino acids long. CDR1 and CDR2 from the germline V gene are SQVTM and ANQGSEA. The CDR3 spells CSVQGAHTGELFF.

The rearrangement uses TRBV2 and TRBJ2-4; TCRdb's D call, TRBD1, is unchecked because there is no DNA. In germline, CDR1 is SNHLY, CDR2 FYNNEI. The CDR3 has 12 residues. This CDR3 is CASSTGRNIQYF.

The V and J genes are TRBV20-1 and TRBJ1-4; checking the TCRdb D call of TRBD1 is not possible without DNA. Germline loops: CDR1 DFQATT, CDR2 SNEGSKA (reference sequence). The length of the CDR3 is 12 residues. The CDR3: CSASGGLEKLFF.

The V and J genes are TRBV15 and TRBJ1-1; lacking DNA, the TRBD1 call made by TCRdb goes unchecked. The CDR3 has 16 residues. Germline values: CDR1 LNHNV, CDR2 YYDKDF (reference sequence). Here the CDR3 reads CATSRDGQGLNTEAFF.

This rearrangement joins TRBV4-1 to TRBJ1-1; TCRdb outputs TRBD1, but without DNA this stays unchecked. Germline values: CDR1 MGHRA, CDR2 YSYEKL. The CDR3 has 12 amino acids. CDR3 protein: CASSLPRGAAFF.

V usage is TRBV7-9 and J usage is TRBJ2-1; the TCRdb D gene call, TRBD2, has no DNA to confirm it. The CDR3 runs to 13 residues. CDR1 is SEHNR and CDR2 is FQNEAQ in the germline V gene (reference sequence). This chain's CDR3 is CASSLQRTNEQFF.

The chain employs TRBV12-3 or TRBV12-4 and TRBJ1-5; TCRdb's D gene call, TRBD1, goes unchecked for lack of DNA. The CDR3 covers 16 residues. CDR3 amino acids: CASSFQQGYSNQPQHF.

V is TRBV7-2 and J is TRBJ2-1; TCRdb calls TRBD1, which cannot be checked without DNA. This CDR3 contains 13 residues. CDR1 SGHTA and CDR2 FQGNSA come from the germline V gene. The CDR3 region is CASSQEARDEQFF.